Listed here is a single T cell receptor beta chain. These data are taken from a study of glioma-infiltrating T cells after dendritic cell vaccination. At the level of the study: Patients received autologous tumor lysate-pulsed dendritic cell vaccination between 2003 and 2012. Monocyte-derived dendritic cells, cultured less than 9 days with IL-4 and GM-CSF, were pulsed with autologous tumor lysate. At biweekly intervals, patients got three intradermal dendritic cell vaccine injections.

TCRdb's copy holds only in-frame clones and misses some; the assay was immunoSEQ multiplex PCR. The sample lists just over 95,000 clones; roughly three quarters were seen once. Germline-derived CDR1 and CDR2 are MNHNS and SASEGT. CDR3 size: 14 residues. The junction had 6 bases not matched to a gene; V was cut back by 4 bases and J by 6 bases. V and J are TRBV6-1 and TRBJ1-2; TRBD1 agrees at 9 bases. The sequenced sample was blood, obtained before dendritic cell vaccination. The receptor's source is a human donor with glioblastoma. Written as DNA, the CDR3 is TGTGCCAGCAGTGGAAGCAGGACAGGGGATGGCTACACCTTC. Residues: CASSGSRTGDGYTF.